What follows describes a single T cell receptor beta chain. The ends lost 0 bases at V and 3 bases at J; junction bases unmatched: 8. The germline gives CDR1 SGDLS, CDR2 YYNGEE. The CDR3 covers 18 residues. The data derive from a study of blood T cell repertoires in COVID-19. In the study overall: T cells, B-cell-depleted T cells, or PBMCs provided the cDNA or gDNA that served as material.

TCRdb's table, derived via immunoSEQ multiplex PCR, lists solely in-frame clones and lacks some. The sample consists of some 120,000 clones, 84% of them appearing once. V usage is TRBV9 and J usage is TRBJ2-3, with 12 bases matching TRBD2. The specimen was peripheral blood. The clonotype originates from a woman in her 30s who had recovered from COVID-19. The CDR3 region has the DNA TGTGCCAGCAGCGTAGAGGCTAGCGGGAGGGGGCGGACAGATACGCAGTATTTT. Its translation: CASSVEASGRGRTDTQYF.